A single sample gave rise to the 22 T cell receptor beta chains below, sequenced in a study of Ad26.COV2.S vaccination and SARS-CoV-2 variants. Treatment: some 20 received Ad26.COV2.S at low or high dose, single or two shots; 5 received placebo; per-sample allocation not given. Sampling was done on day 63 after the first vaccine or placebo injection. Profiled with immunoSEQ multiplex PCR; TCRdb holds only in-frame clones, not every one. This sample yields some 290,000 clones, of which around 85% are seen a single time; 2.1% belongs to the top ten. Sequencing used peripheral blood, obtained in a trial of Ad26.COV2.S vaccine versus placebo. The receptors were gathered from a person aged 18-60 years who received the Ad26.COV2.S COVID-19 vaccine or a placebo.

There are a few counts of this clone. The V call is TRBV19, the J call TRBJ2-7; D unresolved. Germline lookup yields CDR1 LNHDA and CDR2 SQIVND (reference sequence). The CDR3 is 13 residues long. Trimming stripped 1 base from V and 6 bases from J, with 10 bases between. The CDR3 here is CASSIVGSPEQYF. For the CDR3, the DNA is TGTGCCAGTAGTATAGTTGGGTCTCCCGAGCAGTACTTC. Together with reference TRBV19 and TRBJ2-7, the CDR3 gives the full variable domain: DGGITQSPKYLFRKEGQNVTLSCEQNLNHDAMYWYRQDPGQGLRLIYYSQIVNDFQKGDIAEGYSVSREKKESFPLTVTSAQKNPTAFYLCASSIVGSPEQYFGPGTRLTVT.

V is TRBV10-3 and J is TRBJ2-3; possible D gene TRBD1, 5 bases. The CDR3 is made up of 15 amino acids. Per germline, CDR1 ENHRY and CDR2 SYGVKD. Trimming removed 1 base from V and 2 bases from J, with 10 bases in between. The CDR3 region has the DNA TGTGCCATCAGTGAGTATCAGGGAAACACAGATACGCAGTATTTT. It specifies CAISEYQGNTDTQYF.

The rearrangement uses TRBV4-1 and TRBJ2-3; 7 bases agree with TRBD2. The V gene end was trimmed by 0 bases and the J gene end by 1 base; junction bases not matched to a gene: 7. The CDR3 is made up of 17 amino acids. Germline V gives CDR1 MGHRA, CDR2 YSYEKL. Written as DNA, the CDR3 is TGCGCCAGCAGCCAAGAGGAGGGGCTAGCGGGCACAGATACGCAGTATTTT. This encodes CASSQEEGLAGTDTQYF.

The gene calls are TRBV2 and TRBJ2-1, with 9 nucleotides matching TRBD1. The CDR3 length is 15 residues. The junction had 8 bases not matched to a gene; V was cut back by 4 bases and J by 7 bases. Germline V lookup: CDR1 SNHLY, CDR2 FYNNEI. The CDR3 region is CASSAQDRGGNEQFF. CDR3 sequence (DNA): TGTGCCAGCAGTGCCCAGGACAGGGGAGGAAATGAGCAGTTCTTC.

The rearrangement joins TRBV6-2 or TRBV6-3 to TRBJ2-6; 7 bases are a match to TRBD2. This CDR3 is 17 amino acids long. Looked up from germline, CDR1 is MNHEY and CDR2 is SVGEGT. With 6 bases clipped from V and 0 bases from J, the junction kept 8 bases outside the gene matches. The CDR3 region is CASSQGRASSGANVLTF. CDR3 coding DNA: TGTGCCAGCAGCCAAGGGAGGGCCTCCTCTGGGGCCAACGTCCTGACTTTC.

This chain joins TRBV7-7 and TRBJ2-2; 12 bases are shared with TRBD1. V trimming: 3 bases; J trimming: 7 bases; junction bases outside the gene matches: 6. This CDR3 comprises 16 residues. Per the germline V gene, CDR1 is SSHAT and CDR2 is FNYEAQ (reference sequence). The CDR3 region has the DNA TGTGCCAGCAGCTTGGGGACAGGGGGCGCAGTCGGGGAGCTGTTTTTT. Its protein product is CASSLGTGGAVGELFF. Full variable domain (outside the CDR3, taken from reference TRBV7-7 and TRBJ2-2): GAGVSQSPRYKVTKRGQDVTLRCDPISSHATLYWYQQALGQGPEFLTYFNYEAQPDKSGLPSDRFSAERPEGSISTLTIQRTEQRDSAMYRCASSLGTGGAVGELFFGEGSRLTVL.

The chain uses TRBV7-2 and TRBJ2-2; no definite D call. The CDR3 covers 13 residues. Germline CDR1 reads SGHTA; CDR2 reads FQGNSA. Trimming took off 2 bases at V and 7 bases at J, with 8 bases between the two ends. DNA of the CDR3: TGTGCCAGCAGCTTAACCTCACGCGGGGAGCTGTTTTTT. Its translation: CASSLTSRGELFF.

The chain employs TRBV7-9 and TRBJ1-2; D gene ambiguous. Germline CDR1 and CDR2: SEHNR and FQNEAQ (reference sequence). CDR3 length: 13 residues. Trimming left V 1 base short and J 2 bases short, with 5 bases between. This CDR3 is CASSLGTNYGYTF. The CDR3 DNA reads TGTGCCAGCAGCTTAGGCACAAACTATGGCTACACCTTC.

J is TRBJ1-3 and V is TRBV7-3; possible D gene TRBD1, 5 bases. The V end lost 0 bases, the J end lost 2 bases, and 11 bases lay between the germline ends. The CDR3 has 16 amino acids. Germline lookup yields CDR1 SGHTA and CDR2 FQGTGA. The CDR3 DNA follows: TGTGCCAGCAGCTTAACGGGGGGTAATGCTGGAAACACCATATATTTT. It translates to CASSLTGGNAGNTIYF.

The CDR3 region has the DNA TGTGCCAGCAGTTACCCCGACAGATCACCCCTCCACTTT. It codes for CASSYPDRSPLHF. The rearrangement joins TRBV6-6 to TRBJ1-6; D possibly corresponds to TRBD1 (5 bases). The germline gives CDR1 MNHNY, CDR2 SVGAGI (reference sequence). CDR3 length: 13 amino acids. V was trimmed by 2 bases and J by 10 bases, leaving 9 bases between them.

The chain couples TRBV10-2 to TRBJ1-5, with 7 bases aligning to TRBD1. Germline CDR1 is WSHSY and CDR2 is SAAADI. This CDR3 spans 11 amino acids. V dropped 10 bases and J dropped 6; count of bases not matched to a gene: 3. CDR3 DNA sequence: TGCGCCAACCAGGGGGGTCAGCCCCAGCATTTT. Amino acid sequence: CANQGGQPQHF.

This chain uses TRBV5-1 with TRBJ2-1; 9 bases are a match to TRBD2. The ends lost 0 bases at V and 3 bases at J; junction bases unmatched: 10. This CDR3 contains 18 residues. From germline, CDR1 is SGHRS and CDR2 YFSETQ. In nucleotides, the CDR3 is TGCGCCAGCAGCTTGGCCGAAAAGCGGGGGGCTGGCTACAATGAGCAGTTCTTC. Translating gives CASSLAEKRGAGYNEQFF. Drawing the rest from reference TRBV5-1 and TRBJ2-1, the complete variable domain is KAGVTQTPRYLIKTRGQQVTLSCSPISGHRSVSWYQQTPGQGLQFLFEYFSETQRNKGNFPGRFSGRQFSNSRSEMNVSTLELGDSALYLCASSLAEKRGAGYNEQFFGPGTRLTVL.

The genes are TRBV5-5 and TRBJ1-5, with D tentatively TRBD1 (5 bases). The CDR3 loop spans 15 amino acids. V was shortened by 4 bases and J by 8 bases, with 19 bases between the two germline ends. Germline CDR1 is SGHKS and CDR2 is YYEKEE (reference sequence). The CDR3 here is CASSPDGTRIEPQHF. The CDR3 coding sequence is TGTGCCAGCAGCCCGGACGGGACTCGGATTGAGCCCCAGCATTTT.

The rearrangement uses TRBV7-9 and TRBJ2-2; 10 nucleotides align to TRBD1. With V trimmed by 2 bases and J by 6 bases, 6 bases remained unmatched. There are 16 residues in the CDR3. The germline gives CDR1 SEHNR, CDR2 FQNEAQ (reference sequence). Written as DNA, the CDR3 is TGTGCCAGCAGCTTAAGGGGGACAGGGGCCGCCGGGGAGCTGTTTTTT. The encoded protein is CASSLRGTGAAGELFF. Full variable domain (outside the CDR3, taken from reference TRBV7-9 and TRBJ2-2): DTGVSQNPRHKITKRGQNVTFRCDPISEHNRLYWYRQTLGQGPEFLTYFQNEAQLEKSRLLSDRFSAERPKGSFSTLEIQRTEQGDSAMYLCASSLRGTGAAGELFFGEGSRLTVL.

About this clone: A read error may account for a junction end that differs from germline. The gene calls are TRBV5-1 and TRBJ2-3, with 9 bases that match TRBD1. The CDR3 totals 16 residues. CDR1 and CDR2 (germline): SGHRS, YFSETQ. This CDR3 reads CASSLLGQGSTDTQYF. CDR3 bases: TGCGCCAGCAGCTTACTGGGACAGGGAAGCACAGATACACAGTATTTT.

The rearrangement uses TRBV3-1 (or the pseudogene TRBV3-2) and TRBJ2-3, with D maybe TRBD1 (5 bases). Trimming stripped 0 bases from V and 12 bases from J, with 16 bases between. This CDR3 spans 14 amino acids. Germline V gene lookup returns CDR1 LGHDT and CDR2 YNNKEL (reference sequence). CDR3 sequence (DNA): TGTGCCAGCAGCCAAGAAGGGGCGGCTTTTCAACAGTATTTT. Protein sequence: CASSQEGAAFQQYF.

This chain uses TRBV7-3 with TRBJ2-1; D may be TRBD2 (6 bases). V gave up 2 bases and J gave up 10 bases, with 21 bases separating them. CDR3 size: 16 residues. The germline V gene has CDR1 SGHTA and CDR2 FQGTGA. The CDR3 DNA sequence: TGTGCCAGCAGCTTAGCCCCTTTGCAGGGAGGCAGCGAGCAGTTCTTC. This encodes CASSLAPLQGGSEQFF. Looking up the rest from reference TRBV7-3 and TRBJ2-1 gives the full variable domain: GAGVSQTPSNKVTEKGKYVELRCDPISGHTALYWYRQSLGQGPEFLIYFQGTGAADDSGLPNDRFFAVRPEGSVSTLKIQRTERGDSAVYLCASSLAPLQGGSEQFFGPGTRLTVL.

The rearrangement uses TRBV14 and TRBJ1-2, with TRBD1 identical over 9 bases. J lost 5 bases, V lost 6 bases, and 7 bases had no gene match. The CDR3 contains 14 residues. Germline CDR1 is SGHDN and CDR2 is FVKESK. The CDR3 bases are TGTGCCAGCAGTCGGGACAGGGACGGGTATGGCTACACCTTC. Translating it yields CASSRDRDGYGYTF.

The V call is TRBV2, the J call TRBJ1-1; a possible D gene is TRBD1 (6 bases). V gave up 6 bases and J gave up 1 base, with 12 bases separating them. CDR1 is SNHLY, CDR2 FYNNEI, per germline. The CDR3 contains 14 residues. The CDR3: CASSIRGGNTEAFF. The CDR3 DNA sequence: TGTGCCAGCAGCATCAGAGGGGGGAACACTGAAGCTTTCTTT.

This chain connects TRBV20-1 to TRBJ2-7; unclear D gene. This CDR3 contains 10 residues. Germline assignment: CDR1 DFQATT and CDR2 SNEGSKA (reference sequence). V was cut by 5 bases and J by 9 bases, with 11 bases left in between. The CDR3 loop reads CSAPSTAQYF. CDR3 DNA sequence: TGCAGTGCTCCTTCGACTGCGCAGTACTTC.

This rearrangement joins TRBV11-3 to TRBJ2-5, with D possibly being TRBD2 (6 bases). Between the trimmed V and J ends, which lost 5 bases and 2 bases, there was a span of 12 bases. The CDR3 extends over 14 amino acids. CDR1 is SGHNT and CDR2 is YENEEA in the germline V gene. In DNA form, the CDR3 reads TGTGCCAGCAGCCCCGGAGGGAGACAAGAGACCCAGTACTTC. It codes for CASSPGGRQETQYF.

The CDR3 loop is CASRRDIEPAANVLTF. The CDR3 DNA follows: TGTGCCAGCAGGCGGGACATTGAACCTGCGGCCAACGTCCTGACTTTC. The chain has TRBV2 and TRBJ2-6; the D gene could be TRBD1 or TRBD2 (6 bases each). The length of the CDR3 is 16 residues. Germline V gene sequence: CDR1 SNHLY, CDR2 FYNNEI. V lost 6 bases to trimming and J lost 6 bases, with 18 bases between them.